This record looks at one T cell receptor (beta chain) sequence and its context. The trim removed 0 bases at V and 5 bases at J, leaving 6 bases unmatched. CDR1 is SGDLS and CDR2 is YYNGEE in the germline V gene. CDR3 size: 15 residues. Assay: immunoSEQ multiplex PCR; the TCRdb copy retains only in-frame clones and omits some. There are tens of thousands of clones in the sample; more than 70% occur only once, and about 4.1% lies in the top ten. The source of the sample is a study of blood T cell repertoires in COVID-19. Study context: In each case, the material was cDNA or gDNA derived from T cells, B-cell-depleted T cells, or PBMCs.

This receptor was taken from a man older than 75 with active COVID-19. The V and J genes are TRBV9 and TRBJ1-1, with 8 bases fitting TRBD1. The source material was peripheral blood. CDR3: CASSVDTGGWTEAFF. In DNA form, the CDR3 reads TGTGCCAGCAGCGTAGACACAGGGGGTTGGACTGAAGCTTTCTTT.